These 6 T cell receptor beta chains share one sample of origin, sequenced in a study of tissue T cells after allogeneic stem cell transplantation. The data were produced by immunoSEQ multiplex PCR, yet TCRdb's version contains in-frame clones alone and is incomplete. The profile shows about 9,800 clones, just over 65% of them singletons. Specimen: tissue from the stomach, collected at autopsy. The origin of the receptors is a male donor aged 60 or over with lung cancer.

This chain links TRBV2 with TRBJ1-2; tentative D call: TRBD1 (6 bases). The V gene's germline CDR1 is SNHLY and CDR2 FYNNEI. V was cut by 5 bases and J by 5 bases, with 24 bases left in between. This CDR3 has 17 amino acids. CDR3 DNA sequence: TGTGCCAGCAGTTCAAACAGGGCCGGCTCCGAAGGGTATGGCTACACCTTC. Protein product: CASSSNRAGSEGYGYTF.

The chain joins TRBV5-6 to TRBJ1-1; perhaps TRBD1 as D (5 bases). Germline V gene data show CDR1 as SGHDT and CDR2 as YYEEEE. The V gene lost 4 bases and the J gene lost 1 base, with 14 bases spanning the gap. The CDR3 extends over 15 amino acids. CDR3 bases: TGTGCCAGCAGCGGACGCGGGGGTGGGAACACTGAAGCTTTCTTT. Amino acids: CASSGRGGGNTEAFF.

The rearrangement joins TRBV27 to TRBJ2-7; 9 bases are a match to TRBD1. Trimming removed 5 bases from V and 4 bases from J; junction bases left unmatched: 9. The CDR3 is 15 residues long. Germline V CDR1 and CDR2: MNHEY, SMNVEV (reference sequence). CDR3 nucleotide sequence: TGTGCCAGCAGTCAGACCGGGACAGGGACGTACGAGCAGTACTTC. It translates to CASSQTGTGTYEQYF.

The gene calls are TRBV6-5 and TRBJ2-1, with D possibly TRBD1 on 7 matching bases. Germline-derived CDR1 and CDR2 are MNHEY and SVGAGI. CDR3 length equals 14 residues. Trimming left V 8 bases short and J 3 bases short, with 14 bases between. As DNA, the CDR3 is TGTGCCAGCTGGGGGGACAGCCTCTACAATGAGCAGTTCTTC. Translated: CASWGDSLYNEQFF.

V usage is TRBV9 and J usage is TRBJ2-3, with D maybe TRBD1 (5 bases). Trimming took off 4 bases at V and 1 base at J, with 10 bases between the two ends. Per germline, CDR1 SGDLS and CDR2 YYNGEE. CDR3 length equals 14 residues. In DNA, the CDR3 is TGTGCCAGCAGCCCAGGACAACGCACAGATACGCAGTATTTT. The encoded protein is CASSPGQRTDTQYF.

The chain links TRBV5-4 to TRBJ1-6; TRBD1 matches at 7 bases. V lost 1 base and J lost 9; bases outside the gene matches: 4. The CDR3 is 14 amino acids. Germline CDR1 is SGHNT and CDR2 is YYREEE (reference sequence). CDR3 DNA sequence: TGTGCCAGCAGCTTGAGAGGGGGCAGTTCACCCCTCCACTTT. Translated: CASSLRGGSSPLHF. The full variable domain, in which reference TRBV5-4 and TRBJ1-6 provide the parts outside the CDR3, is ETGVTQSPTHLIKTRGQQVTLRCSSQSGHNTVSWYQQALGQGPQFIFQYYREEENGRGNFPPRFSGLQFPNYSSELNVNALELDDSALYLCASSLRGGSSPLHFGNGTRLTVT.